Below are 9 T cell receptor beta chains sequenced from a single sample in a study of blood T cell repertoires in COVID-19. Assay used: immunoSEQ multiplex PCR; TCRdb lists only in-frame clones, some missing. Of more than 400,000 clones listed, roughly 85% are singletons. The sequencing sample was made of peripheral blood. These receptors were taken from a human donor in a cohort sampled during active COVID-19.

This clone was detected once. The rearrangement uses TRBV4-1 and TRBJ2-1, with a weak D call TRBD1 (8 bases). Germline CDR1 is MGHRA and CDR2 is YSYEKL. V was pared by 3 bases and J by 9 bases, with 15 bases between. The CDR3 loop spans 14 amino acids. The CDR3, as DNA: TGCGCCAGCAGCCACGGACAGGGAGGGATTGAGCAGTTCTTC. Amino acids: CASSHGQGGIEQFF.

The chain is built from TRBV18 and TRBJ2-3; a weak D match, TRBD1 (6 bases). Germline CDR1 reads KGHSH; CDR2 reads LQKENI. CDR3 length: 17 residues. Deletions cut 0 bases from V and 3 bases from J, with 16 bases between. CDR3 DNA sequence: TGTGCCAGCTCACCACCCATCAGTGGGGGCGGTACAGATACGCAGTATTTT. Residues: CASSPPISGGGTDTQYF.

The chain carries TRBV6-5 and TRBJ2-7, with D perhaps TRBD1 (5 bases). Germline V gene data show CDR1 as MNHEY and CDR2 as SVGAGI. The CDR3 totals 14 residues. With 8 bases removed from V and 7 bases from J, the gap between germline ends came to 21 bases. CDR3 DNA sequence: TGTGCCAGCGGGGCGACGGACCAAATCGGGGAGCAGTACTTC. Residues: CASGATDQIGEQYF.

This clone has just a few counts. The chain employs TRBV2 and TRBJ1-6; TRBD1 might be the D (5 bases). Germline values: CDR1 SNHLY, CDR2 FYNNEI. The CDR3 is 14 residues long. V lost 6 bases, J lost 7 bases, and 13 bases lay in between. The CDR3 spells CASRGDSANSPLHF. As DNA, the CDR3 is TGTGCCAGCAGGGGGGACTCCGCCAATTCACCCCTCCACTTT.

The rearrangement uses TRBV2 and TRBJ1-2, with 7 positions matching TRBD1. The CDR3 totals 15 residues. V lost 6 bases, J lost 4 bases, and 11 bases stayed unmatched. Germline loops: CDR1 SNHLY, CDR2 FYNNEI. The CDR3 DNA follows: TGTGCCAGCAGCGCTAGACAGGGTGACGGCTATGGCTACACCTTC. The encoded protein is CASSARQGDGYGYTF.

This chain links TRBV3-1 (or the pseudogene TRBV3-2) with TRBJ1-6; D might be TRBD1 (5 bases). There are 14 residues in the CDR3. The germline V gene has CDR1 LGHDT and CDR2 YNNKEL (reference sequence). V lost 3 bases and J 7 bases, leaving 10 bases between the germline ends. CDR3 sequence reads: CASSHGGVNSPLHF. Written as DNA, the CDR3 is TGTGCCAGCAGCCACGGGGGGGTAAATTCACCCCTCCACTTT.

As for this clone: This sample also contains other DNA sequences that code for the same CDR3. The V call is TRBV19, the J call TRBJ1-5, with unresolved D. CDR3 length: 13 residues. V gave up 3 bases and J gave up 3 bases, with 6 bases separating them. Germline V gene sequence: CDR1 LNHDA, CDR2 SQIVND (reference sequence). Written as DNA, the CDR3 is TGTGCCAGTAGTATCTTCCCCAATCAGCCCCAGCATTTT. Its protein is CASSIFPNQPQHF.

This chain connects TRBV11-2 to TRBJ2-2; perhaps TRBD2 as D (5 bases). The CDR3 totals 14 residues. The germline V and J ends were trimmed by 2 bases and 7 bases, with 11 bases remaining between them. Looked up from germline, CDR1 is SGHAT and CDR2 is FQNNGV. The CDR3 nucleotides read TGTGCCAGCAGCTTAACGGGGTTCGGCGGGGAGCTGTTTTTT. Encoded protein: CASSLTGFGGELFF.

The chain links TRBV30 to TRBJ1-6; 8 nucleotides match TRBD1. CDR3 length: 17 amino acids. V gave up 3 bases and J gave up 5 bases; unmatched junction bases: 12. Germline V gene sequence: CDR1 GTSNPN, CDR2 SVGIG (reference sequence). CDR3 DNA: TGTGCCTGGAGGAAACTTGGGACAGGTCGAAATAATTCACCCCTCCACTTT. The encoded protein is CAWRKLGTGRNNSPLHF.